The present T cell receptor (beta chain) was sequenced within a study of shared T cell receptors in the human thymus. The CDR3 runs 14 residues. Looked up from germline, CDR1 is MNHEY and CDR2 is SMNVEV (reference sequence). The ends lost 4 bases at V and 3 bases at J; junction bases unmatched: 5. Generated by immunoSEQ multiplex PCR, the TCRdb table keeps only in-frame clones and is missing some. Here the sample spans 450,000 to 650,000 clones, 75% to 80% being singletons. These data were also filed under a second study, of human thymus T cells. From that paper: Resections from corrective heart surgery supplied the thymus tissue. V and J genes seemed to be used with bias in thymic and blood repertoires.

Sequenced material: thymocytes. The V call is TRBV27, the J call TRBJ1-1, with 7 bases identical to TRBD1. The source of this sequence is a boy younger than two with a congenital heart defect. CDR3: CASSSNDRDTEAFF. The CDR3 bases are TGTGCCAGCAGTTCGAACGACAGGGACACTGAAGCTTTCTTT.